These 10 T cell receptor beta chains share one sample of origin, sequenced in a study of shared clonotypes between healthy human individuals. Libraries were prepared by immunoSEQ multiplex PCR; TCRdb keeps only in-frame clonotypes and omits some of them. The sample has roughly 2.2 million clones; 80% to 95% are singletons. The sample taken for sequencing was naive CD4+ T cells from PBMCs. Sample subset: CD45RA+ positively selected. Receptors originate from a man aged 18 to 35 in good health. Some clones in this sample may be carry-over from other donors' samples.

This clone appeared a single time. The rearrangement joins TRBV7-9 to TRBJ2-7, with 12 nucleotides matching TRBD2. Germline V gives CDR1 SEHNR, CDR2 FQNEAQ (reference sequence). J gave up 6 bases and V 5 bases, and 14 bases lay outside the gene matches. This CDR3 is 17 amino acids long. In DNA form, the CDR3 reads TGTGCCAGCAGCCCCCTGGGTCGGGCTAGCGGGAGGGGCGAGCAGTACTTC. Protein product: CASSPLGRASGRGEQYF.

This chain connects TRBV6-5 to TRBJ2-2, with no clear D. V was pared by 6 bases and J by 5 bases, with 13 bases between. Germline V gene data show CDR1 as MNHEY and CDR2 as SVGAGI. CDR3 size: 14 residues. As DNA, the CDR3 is TGTGCCAGCAGCCGTCCCTCCTCGACCGGGGAGCTGTTTTTT. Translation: CASSRPSSTGELFF.

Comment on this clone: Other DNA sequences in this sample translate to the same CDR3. The DNA of the CDR3 is TGTGCCAGCAGTGAGTCGGGGAGGGGCTACACCTTC. Its translation: CASSESGRGYTF. The V and J genes are TRBV2 and TRBJ1-2; the D is unclear. Germline V gives CDR1 SNHLY, CDR2 FYNNEI. V lost 3 bases, J lost 8 bases, and 10 bases lay in between. The CDR3 length is 12 residues.

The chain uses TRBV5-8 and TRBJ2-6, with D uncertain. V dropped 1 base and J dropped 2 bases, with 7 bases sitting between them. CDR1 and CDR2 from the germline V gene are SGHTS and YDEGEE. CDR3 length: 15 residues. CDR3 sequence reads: CASSLWLAGANVLTF. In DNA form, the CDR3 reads TGTGCCAGCAGCTTGTGGCTTGCTGGGGCCAACGTCCTGACTTTC.

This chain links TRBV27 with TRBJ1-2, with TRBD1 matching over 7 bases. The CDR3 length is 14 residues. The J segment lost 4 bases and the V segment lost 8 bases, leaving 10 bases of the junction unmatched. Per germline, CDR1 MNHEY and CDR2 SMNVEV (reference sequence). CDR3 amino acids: CASHPLGTAYGYTF. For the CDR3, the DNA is TGTGCCAGCCATCCCCTTGGGACAGCCTATGGCTACACCTTC.

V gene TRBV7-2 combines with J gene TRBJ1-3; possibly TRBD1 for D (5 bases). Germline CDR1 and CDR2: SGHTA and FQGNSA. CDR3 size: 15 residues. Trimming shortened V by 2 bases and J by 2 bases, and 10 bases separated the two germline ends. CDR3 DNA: TGTGCCAGCAGCTTAAGTCAGGGAACTGGAAACACCATATATTTT. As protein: CASSLSQGTGNTIYF.

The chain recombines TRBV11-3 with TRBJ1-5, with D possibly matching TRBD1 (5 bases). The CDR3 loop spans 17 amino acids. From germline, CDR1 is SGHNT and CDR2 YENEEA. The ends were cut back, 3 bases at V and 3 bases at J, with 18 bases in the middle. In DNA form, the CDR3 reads TGTGCCAGCAGCTTGACAGAGACTAACGCCCCCAATCAGCCCCAGCATTTT. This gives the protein CASSLTETNAPNQPQHF.

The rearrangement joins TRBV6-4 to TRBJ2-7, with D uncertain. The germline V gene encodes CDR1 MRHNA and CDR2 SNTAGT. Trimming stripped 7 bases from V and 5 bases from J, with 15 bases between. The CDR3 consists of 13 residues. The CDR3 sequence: CASTMFPSNEQYF. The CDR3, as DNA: TGTGCCAGCACCATGTTTCCTTCCAACGAGCAGTACTTC.

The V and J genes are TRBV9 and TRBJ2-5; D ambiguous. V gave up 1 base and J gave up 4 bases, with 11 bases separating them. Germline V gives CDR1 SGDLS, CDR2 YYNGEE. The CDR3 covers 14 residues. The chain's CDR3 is CASSVLSLGETQYF. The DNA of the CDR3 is TGTGCCAGCAGCGTACTATCTTTAGGAGAGACCCAGTACTTC.

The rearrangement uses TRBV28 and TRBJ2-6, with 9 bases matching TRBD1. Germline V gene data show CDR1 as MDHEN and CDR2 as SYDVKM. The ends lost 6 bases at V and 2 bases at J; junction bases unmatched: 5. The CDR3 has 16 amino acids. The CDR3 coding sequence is TGTGCCAGCAGAACAGGGGGCGATCCTGGGGCCAACGTCCTGACTTTC. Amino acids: CASRTGGDPGANVLTF.